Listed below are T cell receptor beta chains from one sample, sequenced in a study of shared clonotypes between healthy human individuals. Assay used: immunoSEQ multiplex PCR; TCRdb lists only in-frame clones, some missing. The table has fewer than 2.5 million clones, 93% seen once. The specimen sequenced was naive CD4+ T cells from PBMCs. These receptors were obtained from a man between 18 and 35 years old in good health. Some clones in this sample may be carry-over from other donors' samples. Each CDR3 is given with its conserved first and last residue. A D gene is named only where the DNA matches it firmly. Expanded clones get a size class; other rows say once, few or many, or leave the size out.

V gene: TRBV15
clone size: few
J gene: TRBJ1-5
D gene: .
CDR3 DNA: TGTGCCACCAGCAGAGATCTAGGCCAGCCCCAGCATTTT
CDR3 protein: CATSRDLGQPQHF

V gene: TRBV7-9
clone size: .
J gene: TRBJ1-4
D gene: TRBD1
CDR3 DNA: TGTGCCAGCAGCTCGCAGGGGGATCCTAATGAAAAACTGTTTTTT
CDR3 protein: CASSSQGDPNEKLFF

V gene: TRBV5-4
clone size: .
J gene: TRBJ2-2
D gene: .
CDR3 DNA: TGTGCCAGCAGCTTGGAGACCGGGGAGCTGTTTTTT
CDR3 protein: CASSLETGELFF

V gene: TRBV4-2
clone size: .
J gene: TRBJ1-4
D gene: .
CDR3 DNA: TGTGCCAGCAGCCAAGTACCAGGGGTCGATGAAAAACTGTTTTTT
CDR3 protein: CASSQVPGVDEKLFF

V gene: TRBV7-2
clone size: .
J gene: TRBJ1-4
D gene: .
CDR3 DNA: TGTGCCAGCAGCCGGGACCTTTCCGAAAAACTGTTTTTT
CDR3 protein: CASSRDLSEKLFF

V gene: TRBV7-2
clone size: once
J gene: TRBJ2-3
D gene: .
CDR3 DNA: TGTGCCAGCAGCTCACGGGACATTAGGGTTGCAGATACGCAGTATTTT
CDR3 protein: CASSSRDIRVADTQYF

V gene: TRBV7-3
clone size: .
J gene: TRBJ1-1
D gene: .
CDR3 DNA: TGTGCCAGCAGCTTAAGATCAGGGTACACTGAAGCTTTCTTT
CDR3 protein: CASSLRSGYTEAFF

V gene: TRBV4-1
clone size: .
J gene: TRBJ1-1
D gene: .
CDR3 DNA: TGCGCCAGCAGCCAAGATTGGGAACAGGCCTGGAACACTGAAGCTTTCTTT
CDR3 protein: CASSQDWEQAWNTEAFF

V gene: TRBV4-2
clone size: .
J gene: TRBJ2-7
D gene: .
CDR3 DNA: TGTGCCAGCAGCCAAGGACAACCGTTCTGGGGACTTGGAGATTACGAGCAGTACTTC
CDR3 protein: CASSQGQPFWGLGDYEQYF

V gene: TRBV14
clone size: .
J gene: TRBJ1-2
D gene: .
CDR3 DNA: TGTGCCAGCAGCCCGACAGCTAACTATGGCTACACCTTC
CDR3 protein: CASSPTANYGYTF

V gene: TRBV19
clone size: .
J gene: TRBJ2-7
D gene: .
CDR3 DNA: TGTGCCAGTAGTCCGGGACATCCCTACGAGCAGTACTTC
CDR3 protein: CASSPGHPYEQYF

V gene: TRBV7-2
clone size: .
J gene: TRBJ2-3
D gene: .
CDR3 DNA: TGTGCCAGCAGCTTAGGCCTAGTCTCCTCTACGCAGTATTTT
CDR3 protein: CASSLGLVSSTQYF

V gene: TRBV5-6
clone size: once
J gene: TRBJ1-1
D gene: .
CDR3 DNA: TGTGCCAGCAGCTTGCGGTCACCGCGTAGCACTGAAGCTTTCTTT
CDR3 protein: CASSLRSPRSTEAFF

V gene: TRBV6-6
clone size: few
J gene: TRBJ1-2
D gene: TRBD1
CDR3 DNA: TGTGCCATCACTCAGGGGGTCCTCTATGGCTACACCTTC
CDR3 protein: CAITQGVLYGYTF

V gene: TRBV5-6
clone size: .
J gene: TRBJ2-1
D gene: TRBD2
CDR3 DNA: TGTGCCAGCAGCTTGGGACCTGGGCGGGAGGGCCATGGGGTTGAGCAGTTCTTC
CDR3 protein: CASSLGPGREGHGVEQFF

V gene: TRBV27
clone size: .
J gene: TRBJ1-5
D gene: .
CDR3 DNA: TGTGCCAGCAGTTTATCGCAAGGGCTGAATCAGCCCCAGCATTTT
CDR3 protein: CASSLSQGLNQPQHF

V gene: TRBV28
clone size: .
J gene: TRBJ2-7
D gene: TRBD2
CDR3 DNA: TGTGCCAGCAATCTAGCGGGAGGAGTCTACGAGCAGTACTTC
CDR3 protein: CASNLAGGVYEQYF

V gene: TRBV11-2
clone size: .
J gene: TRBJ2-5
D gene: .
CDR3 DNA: TGTGCCAGCAGCTTTGGGGGTGTAGGTGAGACCCAGTACTTC
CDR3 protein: CASSFGGVGETQYF

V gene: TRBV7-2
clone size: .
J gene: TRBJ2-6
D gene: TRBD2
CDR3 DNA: TGTGCCAGCAGCTTAATAGCGGGAGCCTTCGTCCTGACTTTC
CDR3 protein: CASSLIAGAFVLTF

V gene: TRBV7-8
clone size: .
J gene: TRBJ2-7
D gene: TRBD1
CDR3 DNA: TGTGCCAGCAGCGTAGGACAGGGGAACTACGAGCAGTACTTC
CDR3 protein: CASSVGQGNYEQYF

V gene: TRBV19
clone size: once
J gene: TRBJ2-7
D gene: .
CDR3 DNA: TGTGCCACCCAGGACATCTCCTACGAGCAGTACTTC
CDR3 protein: CATQDISYEQYF

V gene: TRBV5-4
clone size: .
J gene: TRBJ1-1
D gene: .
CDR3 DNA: TGTGCCAGCAGCTTGGCCAAGCAGGGGAACACTGAAGCTTTCTTT
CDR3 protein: CASSLAKQGNTEAFF

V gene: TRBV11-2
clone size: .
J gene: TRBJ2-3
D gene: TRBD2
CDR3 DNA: TGTGCCAGCAGCTTAGGGGGTAGCGGGAGGGCCAATACGCAGTATTTT
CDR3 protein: CASSLGGSGRANTQYF

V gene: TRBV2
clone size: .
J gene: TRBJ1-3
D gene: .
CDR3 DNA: TGTGCCAGCAGACCAACTATCTCTGGAAACACCATATATTTT
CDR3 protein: CASRPTISGNTIYF

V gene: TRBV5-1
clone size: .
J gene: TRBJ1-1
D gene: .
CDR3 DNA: TGCGCCAGCAGCTTGGAGGGGACTGAAGCTTTCTTT
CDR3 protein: CASSLEGTEAFF

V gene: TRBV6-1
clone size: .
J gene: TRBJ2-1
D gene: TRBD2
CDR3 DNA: TGTGCCAGCAGTGAGGGGACTAGCGGTTACTCCTACAATGAGCAGTTCTTC
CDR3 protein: CASSEGTSGYSYNEQFF

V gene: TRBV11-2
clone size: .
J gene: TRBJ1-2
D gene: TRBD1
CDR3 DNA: TGTGCCAGCAGCTCACCCGGACAGGGGAGGCACTATGGCTACACCTTC
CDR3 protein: CASSSPGQGRHYGYTF

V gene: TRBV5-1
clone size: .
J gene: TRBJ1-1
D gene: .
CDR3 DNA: TGCGCCAGCAGCTTGAGGACGGGCGGGAACACTGAAGCTTTCTTT
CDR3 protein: CASSLRTGGNTEAFF

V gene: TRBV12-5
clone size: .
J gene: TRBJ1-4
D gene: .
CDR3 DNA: TGTGCTAGTGGTTTGGTACCGGGACATAGTAATGAAAAACTGTTTTTT
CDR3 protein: CASGLVPGHSNEKLFF

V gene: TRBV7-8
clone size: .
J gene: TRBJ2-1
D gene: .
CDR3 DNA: TGTGCCAGCAGCGCTCGCGAGGGCTCCTACAATGAGCAGTTCTTC
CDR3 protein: CASSAREGSYNEQFF

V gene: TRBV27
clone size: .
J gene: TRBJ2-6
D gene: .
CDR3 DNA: TGTGCCAGCAGTCTCCAGGCTGCTCGGGCCAACGTCCTGACTTTC
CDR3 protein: CASSLQAARANVLTF

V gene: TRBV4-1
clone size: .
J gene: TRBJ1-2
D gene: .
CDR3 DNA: TGCGCCAGCAGCCAAGTTGGGGCCCTCATGGGCTATGGCTACACCTTC
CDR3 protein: CASSQVGALMGYGYTF

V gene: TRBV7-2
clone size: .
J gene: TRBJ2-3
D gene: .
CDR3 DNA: TGTGCCAGCAGACGGGACACAGATACGCAGTATTTT
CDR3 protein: CASRRDTDTQYF

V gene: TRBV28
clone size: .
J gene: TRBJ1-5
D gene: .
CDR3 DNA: TGTGCCAGCAGTGGGGGACAGCCCCAGCATTTT
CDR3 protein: CASSGGQPQHF

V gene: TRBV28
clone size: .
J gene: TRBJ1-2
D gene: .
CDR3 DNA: TGTGCCAGCAGTCCAGGAGGCAGGGGATATGGCTACACCTTC
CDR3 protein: CASSPGGRGYGYTF

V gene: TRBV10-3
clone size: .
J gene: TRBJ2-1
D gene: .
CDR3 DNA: TGTGCCACCCAACAAAAGTACAATGAGCAGTTCTTC
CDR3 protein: CATQQKYNEQFF

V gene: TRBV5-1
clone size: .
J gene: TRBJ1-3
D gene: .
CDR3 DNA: TGCGCCAGCAGCTTGGCCGCTCAGCAAAGCTCTGGAAACACCATATATTTT
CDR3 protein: CASSLAAQQSSGNTIYF

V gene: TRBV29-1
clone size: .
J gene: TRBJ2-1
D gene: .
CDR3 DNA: TGCAGCGTTGAAGGGACAAGATACAATGAGCAGTTCTTC
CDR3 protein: CSVEGTRYNEQFF

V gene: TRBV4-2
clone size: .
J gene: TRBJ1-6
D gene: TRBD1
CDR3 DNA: TGTGCCAGCAGCCATGGTGGACAGGGCCTAGGTACTAATTCACCCCTCCACTTT
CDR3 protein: CASSHGGQGLGTNSPLHF

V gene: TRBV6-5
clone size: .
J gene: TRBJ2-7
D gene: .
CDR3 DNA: TGTGCCAGCAGTCCGTCCGGGACTGGAACCTACGAGCAGTACTTC
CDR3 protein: CASSPSGTGTYEQYF

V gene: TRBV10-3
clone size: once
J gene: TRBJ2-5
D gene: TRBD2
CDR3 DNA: TGTGCCATCAGTGCCACCAAACCAGGGACTAGCGGGGTCCAAGAGACCCAGTACTTC
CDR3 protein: CAISATKPGTSGVQETQYF

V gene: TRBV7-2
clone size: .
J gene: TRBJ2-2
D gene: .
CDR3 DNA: TGTGCCAGCAGCTTAGTCTACACCGGGGAGCTGTTTTTT
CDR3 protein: CASSLVYTGELFF

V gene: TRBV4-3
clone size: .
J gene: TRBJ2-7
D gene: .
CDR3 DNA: TGCGCCAGCAGCCAAGAAGGGTCCAGGGACTACGAGCAGTACTTC
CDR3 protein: CASSQEGSRDYEQYF

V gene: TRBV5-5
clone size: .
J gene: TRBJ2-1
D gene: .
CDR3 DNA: TGTGCCAGCAGCTTGGTTGTAGTGAGTTTTAATGAGCAGTTCTTC
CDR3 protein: CASSLVVVSFNEQFF

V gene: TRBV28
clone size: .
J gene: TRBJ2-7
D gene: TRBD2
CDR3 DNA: TGTGCCAGCAGGCCCGGGACTAGCGGGAGTTGGGAGCAGTACTTC
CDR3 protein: CASRPGTSGSWEQYF

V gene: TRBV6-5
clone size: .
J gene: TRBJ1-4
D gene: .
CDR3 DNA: TGTGCCAGCAGTTACTCGATCATGGGGGGTGAAAAACTGTTTTTT
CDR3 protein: CASSYSIMGGEKLFF

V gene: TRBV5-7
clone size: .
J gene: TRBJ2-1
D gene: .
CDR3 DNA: TGTGCCAGCAGCTTGGTTTGTGGGTGGGGAAATGAGCAGTTCTTC
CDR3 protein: CASSLVCGWGNEQFF

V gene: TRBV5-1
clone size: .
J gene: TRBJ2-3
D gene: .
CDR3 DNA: TGCGCCAGCAGCACACCTATCGAAAGTCCTCTATGGACAGATACGCAGTATTTT
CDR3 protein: CASSTPIESPLWTDTQYF

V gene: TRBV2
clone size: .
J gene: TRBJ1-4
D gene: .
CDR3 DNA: TGTGCCAGCAGCGCCCAGGGGTTGGGAAAACTGTTTTTT
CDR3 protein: CASSAQGLGKLFF

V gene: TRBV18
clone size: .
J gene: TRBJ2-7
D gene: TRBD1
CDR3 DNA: TGTGCCAGCTCACCGGGACAGGGGGCCAACGAGCAGTACTTC
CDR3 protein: CASSPGQGANEQYF

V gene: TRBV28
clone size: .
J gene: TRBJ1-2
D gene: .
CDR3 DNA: TGTGCCAGCACCTTGGGGCAGGGAAGTAACTATGGCTACACCTTC
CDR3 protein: CASTLGQGSNYGYTF

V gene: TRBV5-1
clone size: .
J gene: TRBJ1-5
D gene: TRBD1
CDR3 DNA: TGCGCCAGCAGCTGGTTGGGACAGATGAATCAGCCCCAGCATTTT
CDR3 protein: CASSWLGQMNQPQHF

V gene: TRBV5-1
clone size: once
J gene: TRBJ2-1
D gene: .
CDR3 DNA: TGCGCCAGCAGCAAGGACAGAGATTACAATGAGCAGTTCTTC
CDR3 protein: CASSKDRDYNEQFF